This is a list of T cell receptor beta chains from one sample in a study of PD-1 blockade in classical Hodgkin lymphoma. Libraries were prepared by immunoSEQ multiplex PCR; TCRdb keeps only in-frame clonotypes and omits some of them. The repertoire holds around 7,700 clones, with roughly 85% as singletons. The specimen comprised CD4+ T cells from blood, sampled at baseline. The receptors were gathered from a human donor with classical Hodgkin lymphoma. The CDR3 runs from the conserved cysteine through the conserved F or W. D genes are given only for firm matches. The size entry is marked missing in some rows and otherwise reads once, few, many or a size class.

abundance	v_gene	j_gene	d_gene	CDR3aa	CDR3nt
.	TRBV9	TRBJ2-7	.	CASSVGSASSYEQYF	TGTGCCAGCAGCGTAGGTTCCGCATCGTCCTACGAGCAGTACTTC
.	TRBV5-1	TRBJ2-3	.	CASSLIRDPTDTQYF	TGCGCCAGCAGCTTGATCAGGGACCCTACAGATACGCAGTATTTT
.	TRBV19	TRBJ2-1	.	CASSRTPPEQFF	TGTGCCAGTAGCCGCACCCCGCCTGAGCAGTTCTTC
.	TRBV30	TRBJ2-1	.	CAWSVRGRTYNEQFF	TGTGCCTGGAGTGTTCGGGGGAGAACCTACAATGAGCAGTTCTTC
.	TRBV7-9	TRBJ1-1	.	CASSPQQDTEAFF	TGTGCCAGCAGCCCCCAACAGGACACTGAAGCTTTCTTT
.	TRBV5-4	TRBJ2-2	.	CASSLGAGMNTGELFF	TGTGCCAGCAGCTTGGGGGCAGGGATGAACACCGGGGAGCTGTTTTTT
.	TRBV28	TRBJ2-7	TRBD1	CASRGTGFRQYF	TGTGCCAGCAGAGGGACAGGGTTTAGGCAGTACTTC
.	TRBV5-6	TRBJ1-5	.	CASSLGAGIEHF	TGTGCCAGCAGCTTGGGGGCAGGGATTGAGCATTTT
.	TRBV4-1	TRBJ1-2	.	CASSQTGTLNYGYTF	TGCGCCAGCAGCCAAACCGGGACTCTGAACTATGGCTACACCTTC
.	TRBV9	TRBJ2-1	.	CASSVDVEGEQFF	TGTGCCAGCAGCGTAGATGTAGAGGGTGAGCAGTTCTTC
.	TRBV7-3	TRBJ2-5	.	CASSFSGTQYF	TGTGCCAGCAGCTTCTCCGGGACCCAGTACTTC
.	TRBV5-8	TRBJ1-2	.	CASSLAEGRVSGYTF	TGTGCCAGCAGCTTGGCCGAGGGGCGGGTCTCTGGCTACACCTTC
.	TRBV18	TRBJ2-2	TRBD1	CASSLGQAGELFF	TGTGCCAGCTCACTTGGACAGGCCGGGGAGCTGTTTTTT
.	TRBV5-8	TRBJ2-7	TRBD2	CASSLPSGDTYEQYF	TGTGCCAGCAGCCTCCCTAGCGGGGATACCTACGAGCAGTACTTC
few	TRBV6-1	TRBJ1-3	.	CASSEGQSNTIYF	TGTGCCAGCAGCGAAGGACAGAGCAACACCATATATTTT
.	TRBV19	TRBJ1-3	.	CASNPLGLDSTTVLSGNTIYF	TGTGCCAGTAATCCCCTCGGCTTGGACAGCACTACCGTTTTGTCTGGAAACACCATATATTTT
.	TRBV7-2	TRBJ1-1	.	CASSLGTANTEAFF	TGTGCCAGCAGCTTGGGGACGGCGAACACTGAAGCTTTCTTT
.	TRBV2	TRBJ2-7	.	CASSPAWFDNYEQYF	TGTGCCAGCAGCCCGGCGTGGTTCGATAACTACGAGCAGTACTTC
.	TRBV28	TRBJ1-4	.	CASSLEQGIGEKLFF	TGTGCCAGCAGTCTTGAACAGGGCATAGGTGAAAAACTGTTTTTT
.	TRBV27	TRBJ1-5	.	CASSMTRGIQPQHF	TGTGCCAGCAGCATGACCCGGGGGATTCAGCCCCAGCATTTT
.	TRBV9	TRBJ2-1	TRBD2	CASSPGIAGGLGEQFF	TGTGCCAGCAGCCCCGGGATAGCGGGGGGGCTTGGTGAGCAGTTCTTC
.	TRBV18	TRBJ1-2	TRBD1	CASSPPGTGERDGYTF	TGTGCCAGCTCACCTCCCGGGACAGGGGAACGCGATGGCTACACCTTC
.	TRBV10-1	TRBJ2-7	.	CASSEGSYEQYF	TGCGCCAGCAGTGAGGGGTCCTACGAGCAGTACTTC
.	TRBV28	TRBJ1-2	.	CASSKAWGPKYGYTF	TGTGCCAGCAGTAAGGCTTGGGGACCGAAATATGGCTACACCTTC
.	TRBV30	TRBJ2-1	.	CAWSVDRLNEQFF	TGTGCCTGGAGTGTAGACCGTTTAAATGAGCAGTTCTTC
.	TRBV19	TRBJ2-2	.	CASSLGAGNLNTGELFF	TGTGCCAGTAGTTTGGGCGCTGGAAACTTGAACACCGGGGAGCTGTTTTTT
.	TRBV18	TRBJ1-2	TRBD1	CASSPGTGNYGYTF	TGTGCCAGCTCACCAGGGACAGGGAACTATGGCTACACCTTC
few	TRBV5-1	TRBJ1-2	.	CASSLVVQGNYGYTF	TGCGCCAGCAGCTTGGTTGTCCAGGGAAACTATGGCTACACCTTC
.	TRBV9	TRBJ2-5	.	CAGSVAGFYQETQYF	TGTGCCGGCAGCGTAGCCGGATTCTACCAAGAGACCCAGTACTTC
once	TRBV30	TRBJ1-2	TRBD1	CAWVDGTGKGYTF	TGTGCCTGGGTGGACGGGACAGGGAAGGGCTACACCTTC
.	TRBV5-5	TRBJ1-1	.	CASSLARRTEAFF	TGTGCCAGCAGCTTGGCCAGGCGAACTGAAGCTTTCTTT
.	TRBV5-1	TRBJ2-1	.	CASSLLQGGSQNEQFF	TGCGCCAGCAGCTTACTACAGGGTGGGTCACAAAATGAGCAGTTCTTC
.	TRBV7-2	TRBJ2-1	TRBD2	CASSATRGGSYNEQFF	TGTGCCAGCAGCGCGACACGGGGGGGTTCCTACAATGAGCAGTTCTTC
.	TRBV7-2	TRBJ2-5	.	CASSLGGGPQETQYF	TGTGCCAGCAGCTTAGGGGGGGGGCCCCAAGAGACCCAGTACTTC
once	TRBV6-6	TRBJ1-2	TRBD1	CASSYNLGQGYGYTF	TGTGCCAGCAGTTACAATCTCGGACAGGGGTATGGCTACACCTTC
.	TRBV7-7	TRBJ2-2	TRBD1	CASSPNPGQGGTGELFF	TGTGCCAGCAGCCCGAACCCGGGACAGGGAGGGACCGGGGAGCTGTTTTTT
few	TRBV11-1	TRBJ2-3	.	CASTTTLGDTQYF	TGTGCCAGCACAACGACCTTGGGGGATACGCAGTATTTT
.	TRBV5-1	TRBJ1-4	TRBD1	CASSSLGTADEKLFF	TGCGCCAGCAGCTCCCTCGGGACAGCAGATGAAAAACTGTTTTTT
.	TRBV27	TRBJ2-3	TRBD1	CASTRTGIVADTQYF	TGTGCCAGCACTCGGACAGGGATTGTGGCAGATACGCAGTATTTT
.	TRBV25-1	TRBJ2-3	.	CASRSGGSIDTQYF	TGTGCCAGCAGGTCAGGGGGGTCCATAGATACGCAGTATTTT
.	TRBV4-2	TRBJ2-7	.	CASSQGVAVPYEQYF	TGTGCCAGCAGCCAGGGGGTAGCGGTACCCTACGAGCAGTACTTC
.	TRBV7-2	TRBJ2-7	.	CASSFSGGLGSYEQYF	TGTGCCAGCAGTTTCTCTGGGGGCCTGGGCTCCTACGAGCAGTACTTC
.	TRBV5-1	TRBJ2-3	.	CASSLSTDTQYF	TGCGCCAGCAGCCTAAGCACAGATACGCAGTATTTT
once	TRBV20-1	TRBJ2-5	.	CSAEDQETQYF	TGCAGTGCAGAAGACCAAGAGACCCAGTACTTC
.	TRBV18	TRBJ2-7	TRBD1	CASTPDRDGYEQYF	TGTGCCAGCACGCCCGACAGGGACGGCTACGAGCAGTACTTC
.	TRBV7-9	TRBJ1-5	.	CASSIQGIGQPQHF	TGTGCCAGCAGCATACAGGGTATCGGTCAGCCCCAGCATTTT
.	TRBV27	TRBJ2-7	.	CASSLLGPYEQYF	TGTGCCAGCAGTTTATTGGGACCCTACGAGCAGTACTTC
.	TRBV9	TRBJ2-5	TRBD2	CASSNSGGETQYF	TGTGCCAGCAGCAACAGCGGGGGAGAGACCCAGTACTTC
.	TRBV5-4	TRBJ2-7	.	CASSLGVGEQYF	TGTGCCAGCAGCTTGGGGGTGGGGGAGCAGTACTTC
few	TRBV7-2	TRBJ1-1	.	CASSVDRGTEAFF	TGTGCCAGCAGCGTTGATAGAGGGACTGAAGCTTTCTTT
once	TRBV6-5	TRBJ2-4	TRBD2	CASSYSSGGGNIQYF	TGTGCCAGCAGTTACAGTTCGGGAGGCGGGAACATTCAGTACTTC
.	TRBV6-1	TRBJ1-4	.	CASSLGFREKLFF	TGTGCCAGCAGCTTGGGGTTTAGGGAAAAACTGTTTTTT
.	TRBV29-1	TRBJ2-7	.	CSVDLGGLYEQYF	TGCAGCGTTGATCTCGGGGGACTTTACGAGCAGTACTTC
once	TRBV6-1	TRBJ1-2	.	CASRYSDNYGYTF	TGTGCCAGCAGGTACAGCGACAACTATGGCTACACCTTC
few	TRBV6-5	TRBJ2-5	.	CASSGPGLETQYF	TGTGCCAGCAGTGGACCGGGACTAGAGACCCAGTACTTC
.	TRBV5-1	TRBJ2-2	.	CASSLRGGALDTGELFF	TGCGCCAGCAGCTTAAGGGGAGGAGCCTTGGACACCGGGGAGCTGTTTTTT
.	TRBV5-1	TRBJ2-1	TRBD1	CASSFGTDYNEQFF	TGCGCCAGCAGCTTCGGGACAGATTACAATGAGCAGTTCTTC
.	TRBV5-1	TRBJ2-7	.	CASSVHRDTYEQYF	TGCGCCAGCAGCGTGCACCGGGACACTTACGAGCAGTACTTC